The 25 T cell receptor beta chains below all came from one sample that was sequenced in a study of cytomegalovirus exposure and HLA in healthy donors. The PCR used 60 Vbeta and 13 Jbeta primers. TCRdb's copy holds only in-frame clones and misses some; the assay was immunoSEQ multiplex PCR. The table has about 120,000 clones, roughly four fifths seen once. The sequenced material came from PBMCs. These receptors were collected from a woman in her thirties in good health and CMV-seropositive.

J is TRBJ1-4 and V is TRBV18; D not certain. Per the germline V gene, CDR1 is KGHSH and CDR2 is LQKENI. There are 17 residues in the CDR3. Trimming cost V 4 bases and J 0 bases, with 15 bases left between them. CDR3 nucleotides: TGTGCCAGCTCACTGAAGCCGCAGGAGGCAACTAATGAAAAACTGTTTTTT. Translation gives CASSLKPQEATNEKLFF.

This chain links TRBV30 with TRBJ1-2, with 11 bases that match TRBD1. Germline lookup yields CDR1 GTSNPN and CDR2 SVGIG (reference sequence). J gave up 6 bases and V 2 bases, and 5 bases lay outside the gene matches. The CDR3 spans 14 residues. DNA for the CDR3: TGTGCCTGGAGTAGGGGGACAGGGGGTAATGGCTACACCTTC. This gives the protein CAWSRGTGGNGYTF.

This clone was seen only once. The rearrangement links TRBV6-1 to TRBJ1-1; D unclear. CDR1 and CDR2 (germline): MNHNS, SASEGT. There are 14 residues in the CDR3. Trimming took 6 bases from V and 1 from J, leaving 12 bases between them. CDR3 bases: TGTGCCAGCAGCACGGGGTCGGCGAACACTGAAGCTTTCTTT. It yields the protein CASSTGSANTEAFF.

This chain uses TRBV5-1 with TRBJ1-3; 7 positions match TRBD1. This CDR3 is 17 amino acids long. Germline V CDR1 and CDR2: SGHRS, YFSETQ. V shed 0 bases, J shed 0 bases, and the junction held 6 bases outside the gene matches. DNA for the CDR3: TGCGCCAGCAGCTTGGGAGGGGGCGAAAGCTCTGGAAACACCATATATTTT. Protein: CASSLGGGESSGNTIYF. Filled out from reference TRBV5-1 and TRBJ1-3, the complete variable domain reads KAGVTQTPRYLIKTRGQQVTLSCSPISGHRSVSWYQQTPGQGLQFLFEYFSETQRNKGNFPGRFSGRQFSNSRSEMNVSTLELGDSALYLCASSLGGGESSGNTIYFGEGSWLTVV.

This rearrangement joins TRBV6-1 to TRBJ2-7; TRBD1 matches at 9 bases. Germline trimming cut 6 bases from V and 4 bases from J; bases unmatched to any gene: 7. Germline V gene lookup returns CDR1 MNHNS and CDR2 SASEGT. This CDR3 comprises 14 residues. The CDR3 coding sequence is TGTGCCAGCAGGGATGGGACAGGGAAGTACGAGCAGTACTTC. This gives the protein CASRDGTGKYEQYF.

The rearrangement links TRBV12-5 to TRBJ1-1; D may be TRBD1 (5 bases). CDR3 size: 11 residues. V shed 1 base and J shed 8 bases, with 5 bases lying between them. Germline CDR1 LGHNT, CDR2 FRNRAP. The CDR3 sequence: CASGLGTEAFF. The CDR3 region has the DNA TGTGCTAGTGGTTTGGGGACAGAAGCTTTCTTT.

This chain's CDR3 is CASSSNSDRRLGSYTF. The CDR3 DNA is TGTGCCAGCAGCTCCAACTCGGACCGGAGGTTGGGGAGCTACACCTTC. This chain connects TRBV7-6 to TRBJ1-2; unclear D gene. The germline CDR1 and CDR2 sequences are SGHVS and FNYEAQ. The CDR3 consists of 16 residues. V was clipped by 4 bases and J by 9 bases, with 24 bases between them.

This chain uses TRBV4-1 with TRBJ2-3; D unclear. The germline V and J ends were trimmed by 1 base and 8 bases, with 7 bases remaining between them. Germline-derived CDR1 and CDR2 are MGHRA and YSYEKL. CDR3 length: 12 amino acids. The CDR3, as DNA: TGCGCCAGCAGCCAAGGTGGAGCTACGCAGTATTTT. Translated, it gives CASSQGGATQYF.

This chain joins TRBV11-2 and TRBJ1-1; the D is unclear. Germline-derived CDR1 and CDR2 are SGHAT and FQNNGV. The CDR3 spans 13 residues. Trimming left V 1 base short and J 1 base short, with 4 bases between. The CDR3 protein is CASSLGRNTEAFF. CDR3 DNA: TGTGCCAGCAGCTTAGGTAGGAACACTGAAGCTTTCTTT.

This clone has just a few counts. The J gene is TRBJ1-5, the V gene TRBV6-1; weak D call: TRBD1 (6 bases). Per germline, CDR1 MNHNS and CDR2 SASEGT. The ends were cut back, 5 bases at V and 5 bases at J, with 16 bases in the middle. This CDR3 region has 15 residues. DNA of the CDR3: TGTGCCAGCAGTACTCGGACAGCGGCCGATCAGCCCCAGCATTTT. Translating gives CASSTRTAADQPQHF.

This clone was recorded once. The chain employs TRBV7-9 and TRBJ1-4; D unclear. The V gene lost 5 bases and the J gene lost 4 bases, with 14 bases spanning the gap. This CDR3 region has 15 residues. Germline V lookup: CDR1 SEHNR, CDR2 FQNEAQ (reference sequence). CDR3 loop: CASSIRTGFNEKLFF. CDR3 nucleotides: TGTGCCAGCAGCATCCGGACTGGATTTAATGAAAAACTGTTTTTT.

The chain employs TRBV9 and TRBJ2-1, with 7 bases that match TRBD2. V dropped 4 bases and J dropped 6; count of bases not matched to a gene: 10. CDR3 length: 15 amino acids. Per germline, CDR1 SGDLS and CDR2 YYNGEE. The chain's CDR3 is CASSPSWWGGNEQFF. The CDR3 nucleotides read TGTGCCAGCAGCCCGTCGTGGTGGGGGGGCAATGAGCAGTTCTTC.

The J gene is TRBJ2-7, the V gene TRBV6-6; no clear D. V was clipped by 5 bases and J by 1 base, with 3 bases between them. There are 11 residues in the CDR3. Looked up from germline, CDR1 is MNHNY and CDR2 is SVGAGI (reference sequence). This CDR3 reads CASSTSYEQYF. The CDR3 nucleotides are TGTGCCAGCAGTACTTCCTACGAGCAGTACTTC.

The CDR3 DNA reads as TGTGCCAGCAGCTTGGGGATAGTGGAGGGTACTTTCTTT. Translation: CASSLGIVEGTFF. The chain joins TRBV5-4 to TRBJ1-1, with D unclear. V gave up 0 bases and J gave up 12 bases, with 15 bases separating them. This CDR3 has 13 residues. Germline V CDR1 and CDR2: SGHNT, YYREEE (reference sequence).

The chain employs TRBV4-2 and TRBJ2-6, with 14 positions matching TRBD2. Germline V gene sequence: CDR1 LGHNA, CDR2 YNFKEQ. The CDR3 length is 17 residues. Unmatched junction bases numbered 6, after V lost 8 bases and J lost 3 bases. The CDR3 bases are TGTGCCAGCGCCCCGGGACTAGCGGGGGTTGGGGCCAACGTCCTGACTTTC. Its protein is CASAPGLAGVGANVLTF.

This clone was seen a few times. J is TRBJ1-1 and V is TRBV23-1; no clear D gene. TRBV23-1 is reported as an ORF; its role is uncertain. The length of the CDR3 is 14 residues. Trimming pared 2 bases from V and 2 bases from J, leaving 9 bases between. The CDR3 loop reads CASSQGRGNTEAFF. CDR3 nucleotides: TGCGCCAGCAGTCAAGGTCGGGGTAACACTGAAGCTTTCTTT.

The rearrangement joins TRBV9 to TRBJ2-3; D possibly corresponds to TRBD2 (6 bases). Germline CDR1 reads SGDLS; CDR2 reads YYNGEE. The CDR3 has 13 amino acids. The V end was cut by 3 bases, the J end by 2 bases, with 7 bases between. For the CDR3, the DNA is TGTGCCAGCAGCGGCGGGGCCACAGATACGCAGTATTTT. Protein sequence: CASSGGATDTQYF.

The J gene is TRBJ1-1, the V gene TRBV7-8; D is perhaps TRBD1 (5 bases). The germline CDR1 and CDR2 sequences are SGHVS and FQNEAQ. V gave up 1 base and J gave up 0 bases, with 30 bases separating them. The CDR3 loop spans 22 amino acids. Here the CDR3 DNA reads TGTGCCAGCAGCTTAGGGGCTCAGGGTTCTGGGTACTTTTCCTTCATGAACACTGAAGCTTTCTTT. This sequence encodes CASSLGAQGSGYFSFMNTEAFF.

The chain couples TRBV4-2 to TRBJ1-6; no clear D gene. Germline V gene lookup returns CDR1 LGHNA and CDR2 YNFKEQ. The V gene lost 0 bases and the J gene lost 6 bases, with 6 bases spanning the gap. The CDR3 sequence is 14 residues long. Here the CDR3 reads CASSQDSLNSPLHF. CDR3 nucleotide sequence: TGTGCCAGCAGCCAAGACAGTCTTAATTCACCCCTCCACTTT.

The genes are TRBV7-9 and TRBJ1-1, with 8 bases that match TRBD1. CDR3 size: 16 residues. Germline CDR1 SEHNR, CDR2 FQNEAQ (reference sequence). V shed 5 bases, J shed 0 bases, and the junction held 8 bases outside the gene matches. The CDR3 sequence: CASSPPTGGVNTEAFF. CDR3 nucleotides: TGTGCCAGCAGCCCCCCCACAGGGGGGGTGAACACTGAAGCTTTCTTT.

V is TRBV27 and J is TRBJ2-3; TRBD1 matches at 8 bases. There are 15 residues in the CDR3. The germline V gene encodes CDR1 MNHEY and CDR2 SMNVEV (reference sequence). The V segment lost 3 bases and the J segment 4 bases; nucleotides outside the gene matches: 6. For the CDR3, the DNA is TGTGCCAGCAGTTTGGTCAGGGGGCCCCCAGATACGCAGTATTTT. This gives the protein CASSLVRGPPDTQYF.

J is TRBJ1-1 and V is TRBV28; D not resolved. The germline V and J ends were trimmed by 5 bases and 1 base, with 11 bases remaining between them. Germline-derived CDR1 and CDR2 are MDHEN and SYDVKM. CDR3 length equals 14 residues. CDR3 amino acids: CASSPLSGNTEAFF. The CDR3 bases are TGTGCCAGCAGTCCCCTAAGCGGGAACACTGAAGCTTTCTTT.

The rearrangement joins TRBV5-1 to TRBJ2-2, with 10 bases fitting TRBD1. The CDR3 totals 18 residues. V shed 1 base and J 2 bases; nucleotides not matched to a gene: 8. The germline gives CDR1 SGHRS, CDR2 YFSETQ. The CDR3 nucleotides are TGCGCCAGCAGCTTGCAGGACAGGGGGTTATACAACACCGGGGAGCTGTTTTTT. The encoded protein is CASSLQDRGLYNTGELFF.

As to this clone: At the DNA level, this CDR3 is encoded by other sequences in the same sample as well. The CDR3 region is CASSDLAGGETQYF. CDR3 DNA sequence: TGTGCCAGCAGTGACCTAGCGGGGGGAGAGACCCAGTACTTC. The chain uses TRBV2 and TRBJ2-5; 11 nucleotides agree with TRBD2. Germline V gene data show CDR1 as SNHLY and CDR2 as FYNNEI. Trimming at V came to 3 bases and at J to 4 bases, leaving 1 base not matched to a gene. This CDR3 comprises 14 residues.

The rearrangement links TRBV7-6 to TRBJ2-1; D is ambiguous. The CDR3 runs 12 residues. V lost 4 bases and J lost 9, with 10 bases in between. The germline gives CDR1 SGHVS, CDR2 FNYEAQ. The CDR3 DNA is TGTGCCAGCAGCTACGCCCGCGGTGAGCAGTTCTTC. Its translation is CASSYARGEQFF.